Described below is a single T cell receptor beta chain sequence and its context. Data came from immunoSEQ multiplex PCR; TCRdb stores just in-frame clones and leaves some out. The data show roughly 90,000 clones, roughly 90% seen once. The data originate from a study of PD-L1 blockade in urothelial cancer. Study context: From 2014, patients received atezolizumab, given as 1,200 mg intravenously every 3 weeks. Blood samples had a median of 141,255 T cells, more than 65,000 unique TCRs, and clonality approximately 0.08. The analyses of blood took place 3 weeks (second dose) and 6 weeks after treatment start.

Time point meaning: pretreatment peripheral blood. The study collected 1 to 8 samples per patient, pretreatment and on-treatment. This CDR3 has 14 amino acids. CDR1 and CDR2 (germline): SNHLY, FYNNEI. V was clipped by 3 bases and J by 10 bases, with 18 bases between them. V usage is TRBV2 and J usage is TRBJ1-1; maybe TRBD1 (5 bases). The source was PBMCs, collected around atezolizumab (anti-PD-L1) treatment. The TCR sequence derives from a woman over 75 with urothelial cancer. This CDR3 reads CASSDDGSIGGAFF. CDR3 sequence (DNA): TGTGCCAGCAGTGATGACGGATCAATCGGGGGAGCTTTCTTT.